One sample yielded the 20 T cell receptor beta chains listed below, sequenced in a study of T cell clones after liver transplantation. Libraries were prepared by immunoSEQ multiplex PCR; TCRdb keeps only in-frame clonotypes and omits some of them. This sample has roughly 20,000 clones, with approximately 93% found just once. Sample: CD8+ T cells from blood, taken less than 27 months after liver transplant. These receptor sequences come from a human patient who received a liver transplant. Some T cells could come from the graft donor.

The CDR3 loop reads CASSLGSQPQHF. DNA of the CDR3: TGTGCCAGCAGCTTGGGTAGCCAGCCCCAGCATTTT. This sequence joins TRBV5-6 and TRBJ1-5; D is uncertain. The CDR3 contains 12 residues. Per germline, CDR1 SGHDT and CDR2 YYEEEE. Trimming shortened V by 0 bases and J by 7 bases, and 5 bases separated the two germline ends.

The rearrangement links TRBV7-9 to TRBJ1-1; D may be TRBD1 (6 bases). The CDR3 has 14 amino acids. Germline CDR1 reads SEHNR; CDR2 reads FQNEAQ (reference sequence). Trimming removed 1 base at V and 9 bases at J, with 15 bases between. CDR3 protein: CASSLEGQSGQAFF. In DNA, the CDR3 is TGTGCCAGCAGCTTAGAGGGACAATCCGGCCAAGCTTTCTTT.

The chain combines TRBV30 with TRBJ1-6; perhaps TRBD1 as D (5 bases). Looked up from germline, CDR1 is GTSNPN and CDR2 is SVGIG (reference sequence). CDR3 length equals 14 residues. V was shortened by 0 bases and J by 8 bases, with 11 bases between the two germline ends. The CDR3 loop is CAWSVGQGYSPLHF. As DNA, the CDR3 is TGTGCCTGGAGTGTAGGCCAGGGATATTCACCCCTCCACTTT.

The chain employs TRBV7-3 and TRBJ2-3, with D possibly being TRBD1 (5 bases). From germline, CDR1 is SGHTA and CDR2 FQGTGA. The V end was cut by 8 bases, the J end by 2 bases, with 11 bases between. CDR3 length equals 13 residues. The CDR3 nucleotides are TGTGCCAGCGCCACAGGTACCACAGATACGCAGTATTTT. Translated, it gives CASATGTTDTQYF.

The chain's CDR3 is CASSLMQGGQPQHF. As DNA, the CDR3 is TGTGCCAGCAGCTTAATGCAGGGAGGGCAGCCCCAGCATTTT. This chain joins TRBV5-8 and TRBJ1-5; D perhaps matches TRBD1 (5 bases). The CDR3 covers 14 residues. Germline loops: CDR1 SGHTS, CDR2 YDEGEE. V gave up 2 bases and J gave up 7 bases, with 13 bases separating them.

V gene TRBV16 combines with J gene TRBJ2-3; 10 nucleotides line up with TRBD2. This CDR3 is built from 15 residues. Germline V gene lookup returns CDR1 KGHSY and CDR2 FQNENV. Losses at the gene ends were 2 bases for V and 2 bases for J; bases not matched to a gene: 1. DNA of the CDR3: TGTGCCAGCAGCCAAGGACTAGCGGCCACAGATACGCAGTATTTT. It yields the protein CASSQGLAATDTQYF.

This clone was picked up one time. The CDR3 loop reads CASSEYHDQETQYF. CDR3 coding DNA: TGTGCCAGCAGTGAATATCATGACCAAGAGACCCAGTACTTC. V and J are TRBV2 and TRBJ2-5; the D is unclear. The V end lost 2 bases, the J end lost 0 bases, and 7 bases lay between the germline ends. Germline V gene lookup returns CDR1 SNHLY and CDR2 FYNNEI. The CDR3 sequence is 14 residues long.

The chain is built from TRBV5-4 and TRBJ2-1; 11 bases align to TRBD2. This CDR3 has 16 amino acids. V was clipped by 0 bases and J by 3 bases; unmatched bases: 2. The germline V gene has CDR1 SGHNT and CDR2 YYREEE (reference sequence). The CDR3 coding sequence is TGTGCCAGCAGCTTGGGACTAGCGGGGAACTACAATGAGCAGTTCTTC. As protein: CASSLGLAGNYNEQFF.

The chain carries TRBV5-4 and TRBJ2-3; 8 bases agree with TRBD1. This CDR3 comprises 15 residues. The V gene's germline CDR1 is SGHNT and CDR2 YYREEE (reference sequence). After removal of 3 bases from V and 6 bases from J, the junction contained 9 bases not matched to a gene. The CDR3 DNA is TGTGCCAGCAGCTCCTGGACAGGGTCGGCGGATACGCAGTATTTT. Residues: CASSSWTGSADTQYF.

J is TRBJ2-3 and V is TRBV28, with D perhaps given as TRBD1 or TRBD2 (5 bases each). The germline V gene has CDR1 MDHEN and CDR2 SYDVKM. This CDR3 is 17 amino acids long. V was clipped by 1 base and J by 6 bases, with 20 bases between them. The CDR3 spells CASSLLGTGSSVDTQYF. CDR3 nucleotide sequence: TGTGCCAGCAGTTTATTAGGGACCGGGTCAAGTGTCGATACGCAGTATTTT.

The CDR3 DNA is TGTGCCAGCAGCTTTAGGAACCAGGGAAAGGGCACTGAAGCTTTCTTT. It is translated as CASSFRNQGKGTEAFF. The chain employs TRBV13 and TRBJ1-1; possible D gene TRBD1, 5 bases. CDR3 length equals 16 residues. The germline CDR1 and CDR2 sequences are PRHDT and FYEKMQ (reference sequence). Trimming left V 3 bases short and J 4 bases short, with 18 bases between.

The chain uses TRBV19 and TRBJ2-1, with D maybe TRBD2 (6 bases). Trimming took off 7 bases at V and 0 bases at J, with 16 bases between the two ends. The CDR3 is made up of 16 amino acids. Germline values: CDR1 LNHDA, CDR2 SQIVND (reference sequence). CDR3 region: CASTPPDGSSYNEQFF. DNA of the CDR3: TGTGCCAGTACCCCCCCCGACGGGAGCTCCTACAATGAGCAGTTCTTC.

This rearrangement joins TRBV25-1 to TRBJ2-1, with D possibly matching TRBD2 (5 bases). V lost 6 bases and J lost 8, with 20 bases in between. CDR1 is MGHDK, CDR2 SYGVNS, per germline. CDR3 length: 15 amino acids. The CDR3 sequence: CASSAQRGLSYEQFF. CDR3 DNA: TGTGCCAGCAGCGCCCAACGGGGTCTATCGTATGAGCAGTTCTTC.

V and J are TRBV7-2 and TRBJ2-3, with TRBD2 matching 9 bases. The CDR3 extends over 17 amino acids. Trimming cost V 5 bases and J 1 base; bases outside gene matches: 10. Germline CDR1 is SGHTA and CDR2 is FQGNSA. The CDR3 DNA reads TGTGCCAGCAGCCTAGTTCAGCGGGAGGTCCGCACAGATACGCAGTATTTT. Translating gives CASSLVQREVRTDTQYF.

In this sample, this clone turned up once. The chain recombines TRBV6-5 with TRBJ2-3; tentative D call: TRBD2 (5 bases). This CDR3 has 14 amino acids. From germline, CDR1 is MNHEY and CDR2 SVGAGI. V was shortened by 5 bases and J by 6 bases, with 15 bases between the two germline ends. The CDR3 coding sequence is TGTGCCAGCAGTCGAGGGCCTACTGTCGATACGCAGTATTTT. It yields the protein CASSRGPTVDTQYF.

For the CDR3, the DNA is TGTGCCAGCAGCCCGACAGGGGGTTTCTATGGCTACACCTTC. It yields the protein CASSPTGGFYGYTF. This rearrangement joins TRBV11-2 to TRBJ1-2; 9 nucleotides match TRBD1. Per the germline V gene, CDR1 is SGHAT and CDR2 is FQNNGV. With 5 bases clipped from V and 4 bases from J, the junction kept 5 bases outside the gene matches. The CDR3 sequence is 14 residues long. Full variable domain (rest looked up from reference TRBV11-2 and TRBJ1-2): EAGVAQSPRYKIIEKRQSVAFWCNPISGHATLYWYQQILGQGPKLLIQFQNNGVVDDSQLPKDRFSAERLKGVDSTLKIQPAKLEDSAVYLCASSPTGGFYGYTFGSGTRLTVV.

J is TRBJ2-3 and V is TRBV5-1, with 8 nucleotides matching TRBD2. Trimming removed 2 bases from V and 1 base from J; junction bases left unmatched: 3. The CDR3 is 15 amino acids. Germline V gene lookup returns CDR1 SGHRS and CDR2 YFSETQ. CDR3 nucleotides: TGCGCCAGCAGCTTTCCAGCGGGGGGCACAGATACGCAGTATTTT. Translated, it gives CASSFPAGGTDTQYF.

V usage is TRBV4-3 and J usage is TRBJ2-3, with D maybe TRBD1 (5 bases). The germline gives CDR1 LGHNA, CDR2 YSLEER. Trimming pared 3 bases from V and 2 bases from J, leaving 12 bases between. The CDR3 runs 15 residues. The CDR3 DNA is TGCGCCAGCAGCCATGGACAAGGCCCCACAGATACGCAGTATTTT. This encodes CASSHGQGPTDTQYF.

The chain carries TRBV5-4 and TRBJ2-7; 11 nucleotides match TRBD2. Germline CDR1 reads SGHNT; CDR2 reads YYREEE (reference sequence). Trimming at V came to 3 bases and at J to 0 bases, leaving 2 bases not matched to a gene. The CDR3 has 15 residues. CDR3 in amino acids: CASSSGLADSYEQYF. CDR3 in DNA: TGTGCCAGCAGCTCGGGACTAGCGGACTCCTACGAGCAGTACTTC.

The rearrangement joins TRBV7-9 to TRBJ2-7, with D hard to call. V was trimmed by 2 bases and J by 0 bases, leaving 11 bases between them. CDR1 is SEHNR, CDR2 FQNEAQ, per germline (reference sequence). CDR3 length equals 15 residues. Here the CDR3 DNA reads TGTGCCAGCAGCTTACCCGTTTCCGACTCCTACGAGCAGTACTTC. Protein sequence: CASSLPVSDSYEQYF. The whole variable domain, filled in from reference TRBV7-9 and TRBJ2-7, reads DTGVSQNPRHKITKRGQNVTFRCDPISEHNRLYWYRQTLGQGPEFLTYFQNEAQLEKSRLLSDRFSAERPKGSFSTLEIQRTEQGDSAMYLCASSLPVSDSYEQYFGPGTRLTVT.